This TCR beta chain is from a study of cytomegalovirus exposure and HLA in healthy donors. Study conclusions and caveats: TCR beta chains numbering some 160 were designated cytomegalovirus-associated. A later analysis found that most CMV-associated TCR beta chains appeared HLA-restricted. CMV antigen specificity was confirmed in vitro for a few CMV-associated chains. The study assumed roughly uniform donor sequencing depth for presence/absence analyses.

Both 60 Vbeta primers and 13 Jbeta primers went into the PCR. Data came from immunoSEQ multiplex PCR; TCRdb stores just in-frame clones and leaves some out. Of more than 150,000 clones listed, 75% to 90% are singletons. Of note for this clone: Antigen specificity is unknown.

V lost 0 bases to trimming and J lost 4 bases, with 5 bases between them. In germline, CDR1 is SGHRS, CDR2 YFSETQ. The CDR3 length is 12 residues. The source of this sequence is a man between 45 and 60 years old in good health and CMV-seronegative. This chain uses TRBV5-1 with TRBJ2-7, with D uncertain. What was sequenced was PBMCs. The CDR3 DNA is TGCGCCAGCAGCTTGGGAGTATACGAGCAGTACTTC. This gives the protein CASSLGVYEQYF.